The clone carrying this T cell receptor beta chain has more than one count but fewer than ten. The target antigen is unknown. These data come from a study of T cells after yellow fever vaccination. Across the study: Fractions low in cell number were prepared with SMART-Seq v4 Ultra Low Input.

The CDR3 consists of 15 residues. Trimming at V came to 2 bases and at J to 7 bases, leaving 8 bases not matched to a gene. Looked up from germline, CDR1 is SGHTA and CDR2 is FQGTGA. Making TCR cDNA involved 5'RACE template switching, which added UMIs and a universal primer site. TCRdb re-analysed the 5' RACE reads in MiXCR, keeping a single row per CDR3 protein. The sample contains around 610,000 distinct CDR3 sequences, 13% of which appear only once. Overall study results and limits: Clones from primary vaccination mostly reappeared after the booster (roughly 97% CD4, about 85% CD8).

This clonotype was obtained from a man aged 30-40 years who received the YFV17D yellow fever vaccine. This material consisted of PBMCs, taken on the day of the yellow fever booster vaccination. V usage is TRBV7-3 and J usage is TRBJ2-1, with TRBD2 matching over 7 bases. DNA of the CDR3: TGTGCCAGCAGCTTAGGTGGGAGGGAAAGAAATGAGCAGTTCTTC. Amino acids: CASSLGGRERNEQFF.